This T cell receptor (beta chain) was identified during a study of T cell responses to AZD1222 COVID-19 vaccine. Study-level points and caveats: Donors were mostly white British, more females; clonal diversity possibly underestimated. Samples come after the peak T cell response, not at day 14.

CDR1 and CDR2 from the germline V gene are SNHLY and FYNNEI. Trimming removed 4 bases at V and 4 bases at J, with 5 bases between. There are 11 residues in the CDR3. As concerns this clone: Its specificity is unknown.

The repertoire was sequenced with immunoSEQ multiplex PCR; TCRdb's copy has only in-frame clones and lacks some. The table has about 160,000 clones, about nine tenths seen once. This specimen was peripheral blood, taken on day 0 of AZD1222 vaccination. The sequence derives from an adult in good health. The chain is built from TRBV2 and TRBJ2-7; D unclear. CDR3 amino acids: CASSALYEQYF. In nucleotides, the CDR3 is TGTGCCAGCAGTGCACTTTACGAGCAGTACTTC.